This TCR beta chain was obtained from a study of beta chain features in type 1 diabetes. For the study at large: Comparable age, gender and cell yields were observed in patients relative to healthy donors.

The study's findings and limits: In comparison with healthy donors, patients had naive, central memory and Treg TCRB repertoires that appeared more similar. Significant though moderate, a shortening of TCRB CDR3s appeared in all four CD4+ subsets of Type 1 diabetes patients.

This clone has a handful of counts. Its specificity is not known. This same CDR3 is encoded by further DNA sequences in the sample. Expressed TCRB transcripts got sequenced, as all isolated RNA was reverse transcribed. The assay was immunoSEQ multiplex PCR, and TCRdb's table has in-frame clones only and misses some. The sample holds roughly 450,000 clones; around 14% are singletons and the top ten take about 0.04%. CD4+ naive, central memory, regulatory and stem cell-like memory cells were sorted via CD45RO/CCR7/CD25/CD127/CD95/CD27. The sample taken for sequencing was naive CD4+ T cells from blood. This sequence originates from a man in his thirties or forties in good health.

The CDR3 nucleotides read TGTGCCAGCAGTCCGCAATACAATGAGCAGTTCTTC. It translates to CASSPQYNEQFF. V and J are TRBV28 and TRBJ2-1; the D is unclear. Trimming cost V 5 bases and J 4 bases, with 6 bases left between them. Germline CDR1 and CDR2: MDHEN and SYDVKM. This CDR3 has 12 residues.